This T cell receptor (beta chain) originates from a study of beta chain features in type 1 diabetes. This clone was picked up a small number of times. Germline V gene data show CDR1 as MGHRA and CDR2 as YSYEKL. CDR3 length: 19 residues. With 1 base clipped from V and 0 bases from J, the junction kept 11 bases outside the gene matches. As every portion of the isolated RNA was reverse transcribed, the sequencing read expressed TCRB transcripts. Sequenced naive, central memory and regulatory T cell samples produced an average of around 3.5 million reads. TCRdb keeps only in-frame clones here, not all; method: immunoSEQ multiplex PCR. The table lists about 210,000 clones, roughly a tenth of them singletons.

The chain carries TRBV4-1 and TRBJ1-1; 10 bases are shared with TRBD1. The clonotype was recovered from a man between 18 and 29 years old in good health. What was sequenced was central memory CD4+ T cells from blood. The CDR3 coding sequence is TGCGCCAGCAGCCAAGGAAGGGTCCGGGACAGGGGTTTGAACACTGAAGCTTTCTTT. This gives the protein CASSQGRVRDRGLNTEAFF.